This T cell receptor (beta chain) was sequenced for a study of blood T cell repertoires in COVID-19 (dated by TCRdb to 2020 to 2021). As for the study more broadly: Collaborator samples came from the United States, Italy and Spain and covered acute and convalescent phases of COVID-19. The material from the prospective study consisted of cDNA or gDNA derived from T cells, B-cell-depleted T cells, or PBMCs. The dataset comprised deeply sampled blood TCRbeta repertoires from subjects exposed to, actively infected with, or recovered from COVID-19. A freely available public database, intended as a resource for researchers studying the immune response to SARS-CoV-2, is where the repertoires were released. Samples were obtained from the ongoing ImmuneRACE study (first 160 participants) and from about 1,300 subjects provided by 6 global collaborators. A de-identified subject ID, COVID-19 status, age in years and sex were almost always included in the sample metadata. Where HLA class I and class II types were available, the types were taken from metadata supplied by the sample provider, not from assay-based typing.

The germline V gene encodes CDR1 SGHDN and CDR2 FVKESK. Counted from cysteine to phenylalanine, this CDR3 has 17 amino acids. Left in the record is the CDR3 DNA by itself, 51 bases read in frame from the first base. V is clipped by 0 bases and J by 4 bases, and the sequence between their germline boundaries is 17 bases long. Each collaborating institution followed its own protocols to collect whole blood in K2EDTA tubes. For TCRbeta analysis, collaborator samples were shipped as frozen whole blood, as isolated PBMCs, or as DNA extracted from either sample type. Points the paper makes about the study in general: Clinical and demographic metadata were provided uncurated, with the amount varying by source and participant.

On this clone: Its antigen remains undetermined. Base qualities are not provided; no much larger clone lies one nucleotide away.

TCRbeta CDR3 regions were amplified from genomic DNA using the immunoSEQ Assay, a bias-controlled multiplex PCR. Under the source paper's analysis protocol: The number of nucleated cells in each sample was estimated by amplification of reference gene primers within the assay. To quantify the absolute abundance of each unique TCRbeta CDR3 rearrangement, sequence reads were collapsed and filtered. For each sample, productive Simpson clonality was calculated as the square root of Simpson's diversity index across productive rearrangements. The table comes from immuneACCESS by way of TCRdb, which keeps in-frame sequences with V and J called. Part of the clones is missing from these tables; in studies checked, under half for an unresolved V gene and the rest for unknown reasons. That table supplies the V and J calls and clone size; D and trimming were determined from the DNA. The sample has about 80,000 clones on record, about 80% of them singletons. The ten top clones hold roughly 12% of the sample.

The rearrangement joined TRBV14 to TRBJ2-3; D gene: possibly TRBD2, on 7 matching bases. The sequenced sample was peripheral blood. The sequence derives from a man older than 75 with acute or convalescent COVID-19. The CDR3 amino acid sequence is: CASSQDRREGGPDTQYF. The DNA reads TGTGCCAGCAGCCAAGATCGGAGAGAGGGGGGGCCAGATACGCAGTATTTT.